This T cell receptor (beta chain) was documented in a study of Graves' ophthalmopathy and Graves' hyperthyroidism. Turning to this clonotype: What it binds is not known. A much larger clonotype is one base distant, so this may be a read error. The conserved final phenylalanine or tryptophan is absent from the CDR3, which likely points to a read error.

Researchers turned away patients with other autoimmune diseases, uncontrolled infections, pregnancy or lactation. Study conclusions and caveats: In predicting ophthalmopathy progression, the model reached roughly 69% sensitivity and about 73% specificity. A roughly 81% specificity and 87.88% sensitivity were achieved by a 13-signature model that separated ophthalmopathy from stable hyperthyroidism.

V shed 4 bases and J 6 bases; nucleotides not matched to a gene: 11. Germline CDR1 is DFQATT and CDR2 is SNEGSKA (reference sequence). This CDR3 has 14 residues. The study amplified TCR beta CDR3 regions using RNA transcripts. Second-round multiplex PCR came after first-round RT-PCR with HTBI primers. From the multiplex PCR reads, TCRdb called clonotypes with MiXCR, one entry per CDR3 protein. The sample yields approximately 1.2 million distinct CDR3 sequences, 35% to 40% seen once. Material for sequencing was peripheral blood or thyroid tissue (not recorded which). This receptor was taken from an adult man with Graves' hyperthyroidism. V is TRBV20-1 and J is TRBJ1-2; 7 bases match TRBD1. Here the CDR3 reads CSAKEQGQRNGYTL. The CDR3 nucleotides read TGCAGTGCTAAAGAGCAGGGACAGAGAAATGGCTACACCCTC.